The clone carrying this TCR beta chain appeared a few times. The antigen remains undetermined. This beta chain turned up in a library designed for alpha chains; as an off-target read, its abundance says little. TCRdb redid the calling of the 5' RACE reads with MiXCR, one entry per CDR3 protein. This sample carries 15,000 to 20,000 distinct CDR3 sequences, roughly 6% of them seen once, and the ten largest clones take 5.5% to 8%. Time point denoted: sample taken at primary tumor resection. The donor group consisted of 72 patients who had untreated, early-stage non-small cell lung cancer. Unsorted whole RNA of tumor, nontumor lung or frozen PBMC was sequenced. The data were taken from a study of spatial heterogeneity in lung cancer. Background on the study: Alpha-chain sequences were consistently detected less often than beta-chain sequences. Correlation of TCR transcript counts in tumor regions with a T cell module score from matched bulk RNA-seq was strong.

Trimming shortened V by 5 bases and J by 7 bases, and 18 bases separated the two germline ends. CDR1 is MDHEN, CDR2 SYDVKM, per germline. The CDR3 length is 15 residues. Study-wide points: The study found that expanded intratumoral alpha and beta TCR counts tracked tumor mutation counts.

The sequencing here drew on lung tumor tissue, taken at surgery. The TCR comes from a male donor with early-stage non-small cell lung cancer. The chain couples TRBV28 to TRBJ1-5, with D possibly being TRBD1 (6 bases). The CDR3 is CASSTAEGEGQPQHF. The CDR3 DNA reads TGTGCCAGCAGTACCGCCGAGGGGGAGGGGCAGCCCCAGCATTTT.